This record covers a single TCR beta chain. Its antigen remains unknown. Assay used: immunoSEQ multiplex PCR; TCRdb lists only in-frame clones, some missing. The sample includes 900,000 to 1,200,000 clones, 70% to 80% of them seen just once. The sample belongs to a study of shared clonotypes between healthy human individuals. Regarding the study as a whole: Collection of samples was limited to blood; tissue repertoires likely differ.

Healthy and HIV-negative, the adult donors had no recent acute infections or vaccinations. CD45RA-negative memory and CD45RA+ naive subsets were split from the CD4+ cells. Trimming took off 3 bases at V and 4 bases at J, with 10 bases between the two ends. There are 14 residues in the CDR3. Germline lookup yields CDR1 LNHNV and CDR2 YYDKDF (reference sequence). The sequenced sample was memory CD4+ T cells from PBMCs. Specified subset: CD45RA-negative fraction. The TCR sequence derives from a man aged 18-30 years in good health. Some clones in this sample may be carry-over from other donors' samples. This rearrangement joins TRBV15 to TRBJ1-5; perhaps TRBD1 as D (6 bases). The CDR3 coding sequence is TGTGCCACCAGCAGGGACAGCGAAAATCAGCCCCAGCATTTT. Protein sequence: CATSRDSENQPQHF.